These 21 T cell receptor beta chains were all obtained from the same sample, sequenced in a study of cytomegalovirus exposure and HLA in healthy donors. It was with 60 Vbeta and 13 Jbeta primers that the PCR ran. Measured with immunoSEQ multiplex PCR; TCRdb has only the in-frame clones, and not every one. The sample carries some 130,000 clones, 70% to 85% recorded once. Sequenced: PBMCs. The source is a male donor in good health and CMV-seropositive.

The chain carries TRBV7-9 and TRBJ2-3; tentative D call: TRBD2 (5 bases). In germline, CDR1 is SEHNR, CDR2 FQNEAQ (reference sequence). V was pared by 3 bases and J by 0 bases, with 10 bases between. The CDR3 is 15 amino acids. CDR3 bases: TGTGCCAGCAGCTTCGAGGGTAGAAGCACAGATACGCAGTATTTT. It translates to CASSFEGRSTDTQYF. The complete variable domain, with remaining parts taken from reference TRBV7-9 and TRBJ2-3, reads DTGVSQNPRHKITKRGQNVTFRCDPISEHNRLYWYRQTLGQGPEFLTYFQNEAQLEKSRLLSDRFSAERPKGSFSTLEIQRTEQGDSAMYLCASSFEGRSTDTQYFGPGTRLTVL.

The V and J genes are TRBV21-1 and TRBJ2-4; whether TRBD1, the table's D call, matches the DNA was not checked. TRBV21-1 is listed as a pseudogene. The CDR3 spans 14 residues. The CDR3 DNA sequence: TGTGCCAGCAGCAAAGGGCTAGCCAAAAACATTCAGTACTTC. Translated, it gives CASSKGLAKNIQYF.

The chain is built from TRBV19 and TRBJ2-5; D remains ambiguous. The CDR3 runs 14 residues. Germline CDR1 and CDR2: LNHDA and SQIVND (reference sequence). Trimming pared 4 bases from V and 4 bases from J, leaving 13 bases between. This CDR3 is CASSKRPGIETQYF. The CDR3, as DNA: TGTGCCAGTAGTAAAAGGCCAGGAATAGAGACCCAGTACTTC.

The V gene is TRBV6-1, the J gene TRBJ1-2, with 7 bases that match TRBD1. CDR1 MNHNS and CDR2 SASEGT come from the germline V gene. The CDR3 has 12 residues. With V trimmed by 6 bases and J by 7 bases, 5 bases remained unmatched. For the CDR3, the DNA is TGTGCCAGCAGGAGGACAGGTTTTGGCTACACCTTC. It specifies CASRRTGFGYTF.

The chain has TRBV28 and TRBJ2-7; D may be TRBD1 (6 bases). This CDR3 region has 15 residues. Germline V gene data show CDR1 as MDHEN and CDR2 as SYDVKM. The germline V and J ends were trimmed by 4 bases and 9 bases, with 22 bases remaining between them. The CDR3 nucleotides read TGTGCCAGCAGTTCCCCCGGGACACACCGCGCCGGGCAGTACTTC. Its protein product is CASSSPGTHRAGQYF.

CDR3 bases: TGTGCCAGCAGGGGGCGGGAGGGTTACGAGCAGTACTTC. It yields the protein CASRGREGYEQYF. The V gene is TRBV2, the J gene TRBJ2-7; 9 bases fit TRBD2. This CDR3 spans 13 amino acids. Losses at the gene ends were 6 bases for V and 4 bases for J; bases not matched to a gene: 4. The germline CDR1 and CDR2 sequences are SNHLY and FYNNEI.

This rearrangement joins TRBV7-6 to TRBJ1-1; perhaps TRBD1 as D (6 bases). This CDR3 is built from 13 residues. The germline V gene has CDR1 SGHVS and CDR2 FNYEAQ. Trimming removed 5 bases from V and 1 base from J, with 8 bases in between. The CDR3 spells CASSEDRNTEAFF. The CDR3 nucleotides are TGTGCCAGCAGCGAGGACAGGAACACTGAAGCTTTCTTT. Supplemented by reference TRBV7-6 and TRBJ1-1, the full variable domain reads GAGVSQSPRYKVTKRGQDVALRCDPISGHVSLYWYRQALGQGPEFLTYFNYEAQQDKSGLPNDRFSAERPEGSISTLTIQRTEQRDSAMYRCASSEDRNTEAFFGQGTRLTVV.

V is TRBV27 and J is TRBJ2-7; weak D call: TRBD2 (7 bases). With 6 bases removed from V and 9 bases from J, the gap between germline ends came to 27 bases. The CDR3 length is 16 residues. Germline values: CDR1 MNHEY, CDR2 SMNVEV (reference sequence). CDR3 in DNA: TGTGCCAGCAGCTATCTCCTAAGGGGGGGAAAGGGCGGGCAGTACTTC. This gives the protein CASSYLLRGGKGGQYF.

The chain's CDR3 is CASSESFVALWVYSYEQYF. As DNA, the CDR3 is TGCGCCAGCAGTGAGTCGTTTGTAGCGCTATGGGTTTATTCCTACGAGCAGTACTTC. The chain carries TRBV10-1 and TRBJ2-5; possibly TRBD2 for D (5 bases). The last part of the DNA fits TRBJ2-7 better; the J call may be wrong. This CDR3 has 19 residues. Germline V gives CDR1 WNHNN, CDR2 SYGVQD (reference sequence).

The chain uses TRBV5-4 and TRBJ2-2; TRBD2 agrees at 7 bases. CDR3 length equals 16 residues. CDR1 is SGHNT, CDR2 YYREEE, per germline (reference sequence). J lost 2 bases, V lost 0 bases, and 4 bases had no gene match. CDR3: CASSLVSSGNTGELFF. The CDR3 nucleotides are TGTGCCAGCAGCTTGGTTTCTAGCGGTAACACCGGGGAGCTGTTTTTT.

CDR3: CASSDKREANEQFF. The CDR3, as DNA: TGTGCCAGCAGTGACAAGCGGGAGGCCAATGAGCAGTTCTTC. This chain connects TRBV6-4 to TRBJ2-1; 9 bases match TRBD2. Germline CDR1 is MRHNA and CDR2 is SNTAGT. This CDR3 contains 14 residues. V was clipped by 2 bases and J by 6 bases; unmatched bases: 2.

The chain uses TRBV5-4 and TRBJ2-3; D is possibly TRBD1 (5 bases). The germline V and J ends were trimmed by 1 base and 0 bases, with 6 bases remaining between them. The germline CDR1 and CDR2 sequences are SGHNT and YYREEE (reference sequence). This CDR3 is 14 amino acids long. The DNA of the CDR3 is TGTGCCAGCAGCTTGAGGGGTAGCACAGATACGCAGTATTTT. Translated: CASSLRGSTDTQYF.

Comment on this clone: The junction does not match germline at one end; this may be a read error. The chain couples TRBV4-1 to TRBJ2-6; the match to TRBD1 covers 12 bases. The V gene's germline CDR1 is MGHRA and CDR2 YSYEKL. CDR3 size: 20 residues. CDR3 region: CASSQDSGQGAVYGANGLTF. In DNA, the CDR3 is TGCGCCAGCAGCCAAGATTCGGGACAGGGGGCGGTATATGGGGCCAACGGCCTGACTTTC.

The V call is TRBV6-5, the J call TRBJ2-3; a possible D gene is TRBD2 (6 bases). The CDR3 length is 15 residues. Germline V gene sequence: CDR1 MNHEY, CDR2 SVGAGI. V was pared by 7 bases and J by 1 base, with 15 bases between. The CDR3 DNA reads as TGTGCCAGCACGCCAAGGCGGGGTCGCACAGATACGCAGTATTTT. This sequence encodes CASTPRRGRTDTQYF.

The chain carries TRBV9 and TRBJ2-7, with 11 bases lining up with TRBD2. Germline V CDR1 and CDR2: SGDLS, YYNGEE. The CDR3 extends over 13 amino acids. After removal of 3 bases from V and 9 bases from J, the junction contained 5 bases not matched to a gene. Here the CDR3 DNA reads TGTGCCAGCAGCGGAACTAGCGGGGGTTCGCAGTACTTC. Encoded protein: CASSGTSGGSQYF. Full variable domain (missing parts from reference TRBV9 and TRBJ2-7): DSGVTQTPKHLITATGQRVTLRCSPRSGDLSVYWYQQSLDQGLQFLIQYYNGEERAKGNILERFSAQQFPDLHSELNLSSLELGDSALYFCASSGTSGGSQYFGPGTRLTVT.

This clone showed up just a few times. V and J are TRBV4-2 and TRBJ2-2, with D possibly TRBD1 on 5 matching bases. V was pared by 6 bases and J by 4 bases, with 18 bases between. Germline values: CDR1 LGHNA, CDR2 YNFKEQ. CDR3 size: 16 residues. CDR3 DNA: TGTGCCAGCAGTCCAAGAGTCCAGGGTGCCACCGGGGAGCTGTTTTTT. Residues: CASSPRVQGATGELFF.

This chain connects TRBV15 to TRBJ2-1; the D is unclear. The germline gives CDR1 LNHNV, CDR2 YYDKDF (reference sequence). Trimming left V 4 bases short and J 0 bases short, with 7 bases between. The CDR3 length is 14 residues. The CDR3 loop reads CATSNGASYNEQFF. Here the CDR3 DNA reads TGTGCCACCAGCAACGGTGCCTCCTACAATGAGCAGTTCTTC.

V usage is TRBV5-6 and J usage is TRBJ1-1; D not resolved. The V end was cut by 1 base, the J end by 5 bases, with 12 bases between. The CDR3 has 14 residues. Germline V gives CDR1 SGHDT, CDR2 YYEEEE. The CDR3 loop is CASSLSPEETEAFF. The DNA of the CDR3 is TGTGCCAGCAGCTTGTCACCCGAGGAGACTGAAGCTTTCTTT.

J is TRBJ2-1 and V is TRBV7-2; no clear D gene. Trimming pared 0 bases from V and 6 bases from J, leaving 9 bases between. This CDR3 region has 14 residues. Germline V gene data show CDR1 as SGHTA and CDR2 as FQGNSA. The DNA for the CDR3 is TGTGCCAGCAGCTTAGCGTCTAGAGGCAATGAGCAGTTCTTC. Its translation is CASSLASRGNEQFF.

V usage is TRBV21-1 and J usage is TRBJ2-5; no DNA check was done on the table's D call, TRBD1. TRBV21-1 is a documented pseudogene. The CDR3 extends over 14 amino acids. The CDR3 reads CASSKRTTEETQYF. The CDR3, as DNA: TGTGCCAGCAGCAAAAGGACGACAGAAGAGACCCAGTACTTC.

The chain couples TRBV11-3 to TRBJ2-5; 7 positions agree with TRBD1. The J call may be in error: the DNA end matches TRBJ2-7 better. Germline lookup yields CDR1 SGHNT and CDR2 YENEEA. The CDR3 has 13 residues. The CDR3, as DNA: TGTGCCAGCAGCTTATACAGGGGCTACGAGCAGTACTTC. Amino acid sequence: CASSLYRGYEQYF.